These 19 T cell receptor beta chains were sequenced from one sample in a study of blood T cell repertoires in COVID-19. Produced via immunoSEQ multiplex PCR; TCRdb's table is partial and in-frame only. The repertoire holds around 54,000 clones, with about nine tenths as singletons. The source material was peripheral blood. The receptors were sampled from a human donor in a cohort sampled during active COVID-19.

This chain links TRBV27 with TRBJ2-1; 12 bases map to TRBD2. The CDR3 sequence is 16 residues long. Germline CDR1 and CDR2: MNHEY and SMNVEV (reference sequence). V lost 1 base to trimming and J lost 5 bases; unmatched junction nucleotides: 3. The CDR3 loop reads CASSLFGLAGNNEQFF. The CDR3 DNA sequence: TGTGCCAGCAGTTTATTCGGACTAGCGGGAAACAATGAGCAGTTCTTC.

V gene TRBV4-2 combines with J gene TRBJ2-2, with TRBD2 identical over 14 bases. V dropped 0 bases and J dropped 6; count of bases not matched to a gene: 3. CDR1 and CDR2 from the germline V gene are LGHNA and YNFKEQ. The CDR3 length is 17 residues. CDR3 nucleotides: TGTGCCAGCAGCCAAGAAGAGACTAGCGGGAGGGCCGGGGAGCTGTTTTTT. Translating it yields CASSQEETSGRAGELFF.

The chain uses TRBV6-5 and TRBJ1-1; D remains unclear. The CDR3 sequence is 14 residues long. Looked up from germline, CDR1 is MNHEY and CDR2 is SVGAGI. The germline V and J ends were trimmed by 6 bases and 5 bases, with 16 bases remaining between them. The CDR3 DNA reads TGTGCCAGCAGGAGGAGGACGGTTAGAACTGAAGCTTTCTTT. Translation: CASRRRTVRTEAFF.

This clone appeared a single time. The chain has TRBV3-1 (or the pseudogene TRBV3-2) and TRBJ2-1; 8 positions agree with TRBD2. The CDR3 has 13 residues. Germline V gene data show CDR1 as LGHDT and CDR2 as YNNKEL (reference sequence). Trimming removed 2 bases from V and 8 bases from J; junction bases left unmatched: 2. The CDR3: CASSQSGSYEQFF. The CDR3 coding sequence is TGTGCCAGCAGCCAAAGCGGGAGCTATGAGCAGTTCTTC.

This chain connects TRBV30 to TRBJ2-5, with D hard to call. Trimming pared 1 base from V and 7 bases from J, leaving 13 bases between. This CDR3 is 13 amino acids long. Germline V gene data show CDR1 as GTSNPN and CDR2 as SVGIG (reference sequence). CDR3: CAWSDNSCATQYF. DNA for the CDR3: TGTGCCTGGAGTGACAACAGCTGCGCGACCCAGTACTTC.

This chain joins TRBV2 and TRBJ1-2; TRBD1 aligns across 7 bases. V shed 7 bases and J 4 bases; nucleotides not matched to a gene: 9. The V gene's germline CDR1 is SNHLY and CDR2 FYNNEI. The CDR3 has 14 amino acids. The CDR3 coding sequence is TGTGCCAGCATCGGACAGGCAACAAGCTATGGCTACACCTTC. This translates into CASIGQATSYGYTF.

This chain joins TRBV2 and TRBJ1-2, with 7 bases fitting TRBD1. The CDR3 spans 14 residues. The germline V gene has CDR1 SNHLY and CDR2 FYNNEI. Losses at the gene ends were 6 bases for V and 1 base for J; bases not matched to a gene: 5. The CDR3 reads CASRPTGINYGYTF. Written as DNA, the CDR3 is TGTGCCAGCAGACCGACAGGGATTAACTATGGCTACACCTTC.

The chain uses TRBV2 and TRBJ2-2, with D possibly TRBD2 on 5 matching bases. The V gene lost 7 bases and the J gene lost 3 bases, with 15 bases spanning the gap. Germline-derived CDR1 and CDR2 are SNHLY and FYNNEI. CDR3 length: 15 amino acids. CDR3 DNA: TGTGCCAGCACCCCGACTATCGGGTACACCGGGGAGCTGTTTTTT. Protein sequence: CASTPTIGYTGELFF.

V is TRBV5-1 and J is TRBJ1-1; unclear D gene. Trimming shortened V by 0 bases and J by 5 bases, and 11 bases separated the two germline ends. The CDR3 loop spans 14 amino acids. Germline CDR1 reads SGHRS; CDR2 reads YFSETQ. The chain's CDR3 is CASSLETGSTEAFF. The CDR3 nucleotides read TGCGCCAGCAGCTTGGAAACGGGAAGTACTGAAGCTTTCTTT. Together with reference TRBV5-1 and TRBJ1-1, the CDR3 gives the full variable domain: KAGVTQTPRYLIKTRGQQVTLSCSPISGHRSVSWYQQTPGQGLQFLFEYFSETQRNKGNFPGRFSGRQFSNSRSEMNVSTLELGDSALYLCASSLETGSTEAFFGQGTRLTVV.

This clone showed up just once. The chain employs TRBV19 and TRBJ1-1; D gene unclear. The CDR3 loop spans 17 amino acids. The germline gives CDR1 LNHDA, CDR2 SQIVND (reference sequence). Between the trimmed V and J ends, which lost 5 bases and 0 bases, there was a span of 19 bases. DNA of the CDR3: TGTGCCAGTAGTCCCACCATTCCAGGAGGGTTGAACACTGAAGCTTTCTTT. It yields the protein CASSPTIPGGLNTEAFF.

The rearrangement joins TRBV4-1 to TRBJ2-1, with D perhaps matching TRBD2 (5 bases). Germline CDR1 and CDR2: MGHRA and YSYEKL. Trimming left V 1 base short and J 4 bases short, with 14 bases between. The CDR3 extends over 16 amino acids. The CDR3 DNA is TGCGCCAGCAGCCAAGGTTCAGCTAGCCCGTACAATGAGCAGTTCTTC. Its protein is CASSQGSASPYNEQFF.

The gene calls are TRBV5-1 and TRBJ2-1; 13 bases are shared with TRBD2. The J segment lost 3 bases and the V segment lost 4 bases, leaving 4 bases of the junction unmatched. This CDR3 is built from 16 residues. CDR1 and CDR2 (germline): SGHRS, YFSETQ. The CDR3 nucleotides read TGCGCCAGCAGCCGTGGACTAGCGGGGGACTACAATGAGCAGTTCTTC. It codes for CASSRGLAGDYNEQFF.

The V gene is TRBV5-6, the J gene TRBJ1-1; D is perhaps TRBD1 (5 bases). The germline V gene has CDR1 SGHDT and CDR2 YYEEEE. This CDR3 contains 10 residues. V lost 3 bases and J lost 10, with 7 bases in between. CDR3 coding DNA: TGTGCCAGCAGCTATCAGGGAGCTTTCTTT. This translates into CASSYQGAFF.

The CDR3 DNA follows: TGTGCCAGCTCACCATACTGGACAGAGAACACCGGGGAGCTGTTTTTT. Translated: CASSPYWTENTGELFF. This chain uses TRBV18 with TRBJ2-2; possibly TRBD1 for D (6 bases). V was clipped by 2 bases and J by 1 base, with 11 bases between them. Germline V gene data show CDR1 as KGHSH and CDR2 as LQKENI. The CDR3 is 16 residues long. The variable domain in full, completed from reference TRBV18 and TRBJ2-2, reads NAGVMQNPRHLVRRRGQEARLRCSPMKGHSHVYWYRQLPEEGLKFMVYLQKENIIDESGMPKERFSAEFPKEGPSILRIQQVVRGDSAAYFCASSPYWTENTGELFFGEGSRLTVL.

The chain employs TRBV10-2 and TRBJ1-1; D not resolved. The CDR3 covers 14 residues. Germline V lookup: CDR1 WSHSY, CDR2 SAAADI. Trimming removed 3 bases from V and 1 base from J, with 9 bases in between. The CDR3 DNA follows: TGCGCCAGCAGTGATTCCACGAGGAACACTGAAGCTTTCTTT. Its protein is CASSDSTRNTEAFF.

The chain carries TRBV9 and TRBJ2-7; 7 bases are shared with TRBD2. The CDR3 has 16 residues. The V and J ends lost 4 bases and 5 bases, in that order; junction bases with no gene match: 15. The V gene's germline CDR1 is SGDLS and CDR2 YYNGEE. CDR3 sequence reads: CASSSPGGGLSNEQYF. For the CDR3, the DNA is TGTGCCAGCAGCTCACCCGGGGGAGGGCTATCAAACGAGCAGTACTTC.

The rearrangement links TRBV5-1 to TRBJ2-5; 8 bases align to TRBD1. Germline CDR1 reads SGHRS; CDR2 reads YFSETQ. The CDR3 is 13 amino acids. V gave up 3 bases and J gave up 4 bases; unmatched junction bases: 2. The CDR3: CASSSGGLETQYF. CDR3 DNA: TGCGCCAGCAGCTCAGGGGGCTTAGAGACCCAGTACTTC.

V and J are TRBV6-6 and TRBJ2-7, with 9 nucleotides matching TRBD2. Germline V lookup: CDR1 MNHNY, CDR2 SVGAGI (reference sequence). With 6 bases clipped from V and 4 bases from J, the junction kept 7 bases outside the gene matches. This CDR3 spans 14 amino acids. CDR3 DNA: TGTGCCAGCAGCGTTAGTAGCGGGAGATACGAGCAGTACTTC. Translating gives CASSVSSGRYEQYF.

The DNA of the CDR3 is TGTGCCAGCAGGAGTGGGAGTTTCGAGCAGTACTTC. This translates into CASRSGSFEQYF. The chain has TRBV28 and TRBJ2-7, with D perhaps matching TRBD2 (5 bases). Trimming took 6 bases from V and 6 from J, leaving 12 bases between them. Germline V gene sequence: CDR1 MDHEN, CDR2 SYDVKM. The CDR3 runs to 12 residues. Together with reference TRBV28 and TRBJ2-7, the CDR3 gives the full variable domain: DVKVTQSSRYLVKRTGEKVFLECVQDMDHENMFWYRQDPGLGLRLIYFSYDVKMKEKGDIPEGYSVSREKKERFSLILESASTNQTSMYLCASRSGSFEQYFGPGTRLTVT.